This T cell receptor beta chain was retrieved from a study of vaccination and CD4 T cells after COVID-19. Study-wide context: After nasal swab PCR-confirmed SARS-CoV-2, several convalescents had mild disease and one severe. Researchers treated control cultures with a CEFX pool, an HIV-1 Nef pool, or no peptide.

Indicated treatment: approximately nine-day PBMC culture with coronavirus spike peptide pools or control peptides (ViraFEST assay). TCR sequencing followed the expansion of antigen-specific T cells with peptide pools in ViraFEST. Sequencing of the DNA from cultured CD4+ T cells was carried out with the Oncomine TCR Beta short-read assay. TCRdb used MiXCR to reprocess the PCR reads, holding one entry per CDR3 protein. The sample has approximately 14,000 distinct CDR3 sequences; under 60% are singletons. Study-wide results and limits: A median approximately 86% of convalescent patients' SARS-CoV-2-reactive clones emerged only after vaccination.

This clonotype was observed a few times. Its specificity is unknown. The length of the CDR3 is 15 residues. Trimming stripped 0 bases from V and 4 bases from J, with 11 bases between. The V gene's germline CDR1 is KGHDR and CDR2 SFDVKD. Sequencing input: CD4+ T cells from blood, cultured in vitro. This TCR was sampled from a human donor who had recovered from COVID-19. The chain uses TRBV24-1 and TRBJ1-1; D uncertain. The CDR3 sequence is CATSDLGLEGTEAFF. CDR3 coding DNA: TGTGCCACCAGTGATTTGGGCCTGGAGGGCACTGAAGCTTTCTTT.